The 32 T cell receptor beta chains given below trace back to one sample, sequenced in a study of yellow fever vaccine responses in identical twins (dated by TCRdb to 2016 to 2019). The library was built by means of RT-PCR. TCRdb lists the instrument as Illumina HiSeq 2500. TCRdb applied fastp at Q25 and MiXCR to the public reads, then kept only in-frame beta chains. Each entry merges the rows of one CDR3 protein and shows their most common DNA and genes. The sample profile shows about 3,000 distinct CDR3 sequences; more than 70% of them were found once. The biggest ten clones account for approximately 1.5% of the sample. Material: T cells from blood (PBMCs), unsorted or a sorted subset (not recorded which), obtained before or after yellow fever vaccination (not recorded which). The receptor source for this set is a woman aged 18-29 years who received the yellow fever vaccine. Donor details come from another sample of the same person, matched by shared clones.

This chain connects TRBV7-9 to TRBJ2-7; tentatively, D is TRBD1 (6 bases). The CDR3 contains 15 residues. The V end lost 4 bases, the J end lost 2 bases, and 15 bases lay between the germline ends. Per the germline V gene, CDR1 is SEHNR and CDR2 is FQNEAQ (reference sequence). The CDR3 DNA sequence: TGTGCCAGCAGCTCCGCCTTCTCAGGGGCCTACGAGCAGTACTTC. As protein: CASSSAFSGAYEQYF.

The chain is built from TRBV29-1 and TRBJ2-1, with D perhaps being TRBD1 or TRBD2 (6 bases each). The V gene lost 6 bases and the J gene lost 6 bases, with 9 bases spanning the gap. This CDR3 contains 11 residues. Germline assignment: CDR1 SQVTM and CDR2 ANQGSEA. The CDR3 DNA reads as TGCAGCGTCGGGGGCATCAATGAGCAGTTCTTC. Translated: CSVGGINEQFF.

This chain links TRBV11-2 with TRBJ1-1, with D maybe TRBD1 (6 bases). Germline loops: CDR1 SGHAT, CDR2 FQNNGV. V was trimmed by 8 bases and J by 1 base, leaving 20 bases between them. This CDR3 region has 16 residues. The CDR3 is CASLQWGAGRNTEAFF. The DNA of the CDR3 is TGTGCCAGCCTACAATGGGGGGCGGGAAGGAACACTGAAGCTTTCTTT.

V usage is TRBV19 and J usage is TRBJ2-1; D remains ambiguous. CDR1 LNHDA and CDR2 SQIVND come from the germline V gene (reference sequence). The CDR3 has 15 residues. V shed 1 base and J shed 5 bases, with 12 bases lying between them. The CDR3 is CASSIVVGMNNEQFF. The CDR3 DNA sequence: TGTGCCAGTAGTATAGTAGTGGGAATGAACAATGAGCAGTTCTTC.

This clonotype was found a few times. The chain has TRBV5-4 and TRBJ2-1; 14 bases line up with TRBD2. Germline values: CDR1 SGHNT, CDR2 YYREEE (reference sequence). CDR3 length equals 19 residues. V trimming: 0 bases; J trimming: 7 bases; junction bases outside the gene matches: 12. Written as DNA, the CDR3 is TGTGCCAGCAGCTTGGAGACTAGCGGGGGGGCCACGGGAGTAAATGAGCAGTTCTTC. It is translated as CASSLETSGGATGVNEQFF. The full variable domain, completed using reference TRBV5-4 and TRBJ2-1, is ETGVTQSPTHLIKTRGQQVTLRCSSQSGHNTVSWYQQALGQGPQFIFQYYREEENGRGNFPPRFSGLQFPNYSSELNVNALELDDSALYLCASSLETSGGATGVNEQFFGPGTRLTVL.

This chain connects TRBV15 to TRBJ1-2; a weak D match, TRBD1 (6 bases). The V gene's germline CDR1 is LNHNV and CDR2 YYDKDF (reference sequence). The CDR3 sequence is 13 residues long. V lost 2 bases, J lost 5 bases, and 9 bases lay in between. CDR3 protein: CATSRPGVYGYTF. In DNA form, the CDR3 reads TGTGCCACCAGCAGACCAGGGGTGTATGGCTACACCTTC. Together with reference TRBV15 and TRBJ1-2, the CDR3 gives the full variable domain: DAMVIQNPRYQVTQFGKPVTLSCSQTLNHNVMYWYQQKSSQAPKLLFHYYDKDFNNEADTPDNFQSRRPNTSFCFLDIRSPGLGDTAMYLCATSRPGVYGYTFGSGTRLTVV.

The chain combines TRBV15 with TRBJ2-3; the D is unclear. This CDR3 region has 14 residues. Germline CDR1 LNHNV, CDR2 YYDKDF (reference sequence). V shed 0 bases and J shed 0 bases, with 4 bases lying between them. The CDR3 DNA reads TGTGCCACCAGCAGAGACCCAAGCACAGATACGCAGTATTTT. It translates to CATSRDPSTDTQYF.

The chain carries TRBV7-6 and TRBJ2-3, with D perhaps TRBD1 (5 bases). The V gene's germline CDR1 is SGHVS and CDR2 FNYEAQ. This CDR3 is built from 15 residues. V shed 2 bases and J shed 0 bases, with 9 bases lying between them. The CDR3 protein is CASSLKGLSTDTQYF. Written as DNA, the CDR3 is TGTGCCAGCAGCTTAAAGGGGCTTAGCACAGATACGCAGTATTTT.

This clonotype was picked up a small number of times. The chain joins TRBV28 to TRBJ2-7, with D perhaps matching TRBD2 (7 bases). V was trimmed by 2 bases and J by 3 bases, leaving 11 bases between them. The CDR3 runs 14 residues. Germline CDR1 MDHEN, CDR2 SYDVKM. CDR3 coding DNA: TGTGCCAGCAGTTTAACGGGGGGCCGCTACGAGCAGTACTTC. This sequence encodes CASSLTGGRYEQYF. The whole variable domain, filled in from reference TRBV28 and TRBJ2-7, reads DVKVTQSSRYLVKRTGEKVFLECVQDMDHENMFWYRQDPGLGLRLIYFSYDVKMKEKGDIPEGYSVSREKKERFSLILESASTNQTSMYLCASSLTGGRYEQYFGPGTRLTVT.

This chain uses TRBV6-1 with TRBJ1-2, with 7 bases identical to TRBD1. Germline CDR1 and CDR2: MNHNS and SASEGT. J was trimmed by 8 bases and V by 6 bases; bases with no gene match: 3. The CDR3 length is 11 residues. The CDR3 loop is CASRRQGGYTF. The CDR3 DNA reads TGTGCCAGCAGAAGACAGGGCGGCTACACCTTC.

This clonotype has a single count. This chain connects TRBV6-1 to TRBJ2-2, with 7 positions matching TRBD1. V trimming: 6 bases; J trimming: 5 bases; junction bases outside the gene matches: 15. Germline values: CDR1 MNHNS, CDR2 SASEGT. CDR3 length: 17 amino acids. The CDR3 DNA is TGTGCCAGCAGACATCCCAGGAAGGGGGCTCCGACCGGGGAGCTGTTTTTT. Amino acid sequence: CASRHPRKGAPTGELFF.

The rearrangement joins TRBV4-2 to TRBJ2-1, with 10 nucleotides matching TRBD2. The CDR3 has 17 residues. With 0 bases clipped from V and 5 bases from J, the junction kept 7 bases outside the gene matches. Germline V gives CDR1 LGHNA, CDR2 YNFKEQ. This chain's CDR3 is CASSQDTTSGTNNEQFF. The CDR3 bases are TGTGCCAGCAGCCAAGATACCACTAGCGGGACAAACAATGAGCAGTTCTTC.

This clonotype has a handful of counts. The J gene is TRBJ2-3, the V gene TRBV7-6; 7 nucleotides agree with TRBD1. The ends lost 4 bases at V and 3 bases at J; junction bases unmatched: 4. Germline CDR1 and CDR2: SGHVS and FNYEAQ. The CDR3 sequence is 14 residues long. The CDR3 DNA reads TGTGCCAGCAGCTCGCTGGACAGGACAGATACGCAGTATTTT. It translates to CASSSLDRTDTQYF.

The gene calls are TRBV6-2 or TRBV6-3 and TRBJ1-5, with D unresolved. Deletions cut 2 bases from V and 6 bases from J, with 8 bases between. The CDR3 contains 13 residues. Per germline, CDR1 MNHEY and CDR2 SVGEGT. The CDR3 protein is CASSYGLRQPQHF. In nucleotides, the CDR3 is TGTGCCAGCAGTTACGGTCTGCGTCAGCCCCAGCATTTT.

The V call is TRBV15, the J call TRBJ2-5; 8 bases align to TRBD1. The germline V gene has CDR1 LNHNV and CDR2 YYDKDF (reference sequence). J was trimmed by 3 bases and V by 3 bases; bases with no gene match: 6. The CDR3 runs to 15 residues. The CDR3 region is CATSSGQGGKETQYF. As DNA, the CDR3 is TGTGCCACCAGCAGCGGACAGGGCGGAAAAGAGACCCAGTACTTC.

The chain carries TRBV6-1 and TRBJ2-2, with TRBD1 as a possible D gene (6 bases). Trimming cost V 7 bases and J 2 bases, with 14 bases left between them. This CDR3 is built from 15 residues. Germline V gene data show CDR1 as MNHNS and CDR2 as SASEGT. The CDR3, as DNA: TGTGCCAGCACCACCCGGGACACCAACACCGGGGAGCTGTTTTTT. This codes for CASTTRDTNTGELFF.

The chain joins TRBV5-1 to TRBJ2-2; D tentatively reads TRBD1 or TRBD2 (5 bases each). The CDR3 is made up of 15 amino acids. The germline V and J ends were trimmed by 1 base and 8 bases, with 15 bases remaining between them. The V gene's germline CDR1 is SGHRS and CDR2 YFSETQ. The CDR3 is CASSLRKGSSGELFF. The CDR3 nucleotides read TGCGCCAGCAGCTTGCGGAAGGGGAGTTCTGGGGAGCTGTTTTTT.

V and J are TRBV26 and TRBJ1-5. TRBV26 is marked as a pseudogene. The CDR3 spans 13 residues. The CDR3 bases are TGTGCCAGCAGTTCTGACATCGTTCAGCCCCAGCATTTT. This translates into CASSSDIVQPQHF.

Written as DNA, the CDR3 is TGTGCCAGCAGCTTAGGCCGGAGGGGCGAGCAGTACTTC. Translating gives CASSLGRRGEQYF. The V call is TRBV5-6, the J call TRBJ2-7, with TRBD2 as a possible D gene (6 bases). V lost 2 bases to trimming and J lost 6 bases, with 12 bases between them. The germline gives CDR1 SGHDT, CDR2 YYEEEE. This CDR3 is built from 13 residues.

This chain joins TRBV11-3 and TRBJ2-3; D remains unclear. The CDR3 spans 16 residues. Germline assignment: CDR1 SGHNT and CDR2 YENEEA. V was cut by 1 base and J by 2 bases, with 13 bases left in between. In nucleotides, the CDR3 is TGTGCCAGCAGCTTAGGAAACAGCGCCACCACAGATACGCAGTATTTT. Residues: CASSLGNSATTDTQYF.

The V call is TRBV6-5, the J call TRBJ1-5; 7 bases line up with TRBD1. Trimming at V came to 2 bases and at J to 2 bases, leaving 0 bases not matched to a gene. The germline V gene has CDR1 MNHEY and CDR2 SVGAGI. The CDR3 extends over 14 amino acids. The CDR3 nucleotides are TGTGCCAGCAGTTACGGACAGGGCAATCAGCCCCAGCATTTT. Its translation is CASSYGQGNQPQHF.

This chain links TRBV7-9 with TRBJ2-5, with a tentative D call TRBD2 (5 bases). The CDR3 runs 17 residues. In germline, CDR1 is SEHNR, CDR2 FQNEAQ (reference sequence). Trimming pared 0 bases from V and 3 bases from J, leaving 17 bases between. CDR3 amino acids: CASSLAGREAIEETQYF. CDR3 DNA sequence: TGTGCCAGCAGCTTAGCCGGACGGGAAGCGATCGAAGAGACCCAGTACTTC.

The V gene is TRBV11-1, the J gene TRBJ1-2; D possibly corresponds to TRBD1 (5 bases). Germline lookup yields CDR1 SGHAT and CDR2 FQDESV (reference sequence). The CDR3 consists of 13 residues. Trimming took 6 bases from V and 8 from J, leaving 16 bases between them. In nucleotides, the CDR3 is TGTGCCAGCAGAGTCATGGGGGTGGGGGGCTACACCTTC. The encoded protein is CASRVMGVGGYTF.

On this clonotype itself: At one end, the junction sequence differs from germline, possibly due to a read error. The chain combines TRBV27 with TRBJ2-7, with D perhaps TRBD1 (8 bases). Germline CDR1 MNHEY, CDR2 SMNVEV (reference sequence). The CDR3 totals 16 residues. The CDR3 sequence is CTSSTHRGGTSYEQYF. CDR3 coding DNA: TGCACCAGCAGTACACACAGGGGGGGAACTTCCTACGAGCAGTACTTC.

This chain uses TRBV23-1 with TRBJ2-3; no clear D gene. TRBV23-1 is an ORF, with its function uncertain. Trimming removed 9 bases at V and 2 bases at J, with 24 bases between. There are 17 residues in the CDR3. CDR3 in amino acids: CARTSKPPDGTTDTQYF. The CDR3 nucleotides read TGCGCCAGAACCAGCAAGCCCCCTGACGGAACCACAGATACGCAGTATTTT.

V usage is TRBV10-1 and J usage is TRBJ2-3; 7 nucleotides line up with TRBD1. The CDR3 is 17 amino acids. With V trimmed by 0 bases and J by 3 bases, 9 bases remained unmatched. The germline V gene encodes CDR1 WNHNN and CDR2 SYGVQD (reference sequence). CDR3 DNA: TGCGCCAGCAGTGAGTCGAGTATGAAGGGGGCAACAGATACGCAGTATTTT. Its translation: CASSESSMKGATDTQYF.

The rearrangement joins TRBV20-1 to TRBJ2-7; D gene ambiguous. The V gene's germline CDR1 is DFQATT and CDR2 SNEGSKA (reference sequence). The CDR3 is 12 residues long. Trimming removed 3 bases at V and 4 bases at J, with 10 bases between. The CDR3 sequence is CSASETGYEQYF. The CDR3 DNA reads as TGCAGTGCTAGCGAAACGGGTTACGAGCAGTACTTC.

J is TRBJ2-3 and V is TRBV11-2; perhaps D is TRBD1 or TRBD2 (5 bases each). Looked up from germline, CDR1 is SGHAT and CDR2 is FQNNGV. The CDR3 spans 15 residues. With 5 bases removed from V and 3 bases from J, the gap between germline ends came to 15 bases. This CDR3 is CASSARGVETDTQYF. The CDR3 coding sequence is TGTGCCAGCAGCGCTAGAGGGGTGGAAACAGATACGCAGTATTTT. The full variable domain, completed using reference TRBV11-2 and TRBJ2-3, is EAGVAQSPRYKIIEKRQSVAFWCNPISGHATLYWYQQILGQGPKLLIQFQNNGVVDDSQLPKDRFSAERLKGVDSTLKIQPAKLEDSAVYLCASSARGVETDTQYFGPGTRLTVL.

CDR3 bases: TGTGCCAGCAGCCCGGGGGGACAGGGCTATGAAAAACTGTTTTTT. Amino acids: CASSPGGQGYEKLFF. V and J are TRBV14 and TRBJ1-4; 9 bases line up with TRBD1. The CDR3 is made up of 15 amino acids. Germline V gene lookup returns CDR1 SGHDN and CDR2 FVKESK. Trimming cost V 4 bases and J 6 bases; bases outside gene matches: 6.

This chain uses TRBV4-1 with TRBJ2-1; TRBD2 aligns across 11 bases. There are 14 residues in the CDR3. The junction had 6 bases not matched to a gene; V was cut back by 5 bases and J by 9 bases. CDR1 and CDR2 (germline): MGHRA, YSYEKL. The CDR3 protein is CASSLAGGPIEQFF. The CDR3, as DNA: TGCGCCAGCAGCTTAGCGGGGGGGCCAATTGAGCAGTTCTTC.

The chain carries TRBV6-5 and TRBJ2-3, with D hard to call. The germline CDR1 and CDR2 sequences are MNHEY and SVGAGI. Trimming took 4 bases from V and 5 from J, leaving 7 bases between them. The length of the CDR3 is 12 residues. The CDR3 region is CASSSMGDTQYF. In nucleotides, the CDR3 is TGTGCCAGCAGTTCGATGGGAGATACGCAGTATTTT.

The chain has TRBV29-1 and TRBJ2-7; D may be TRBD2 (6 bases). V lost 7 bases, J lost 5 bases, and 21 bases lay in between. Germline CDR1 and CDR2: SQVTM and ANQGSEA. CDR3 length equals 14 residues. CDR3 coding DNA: TGCAGCGCAGGCGCCGCGGGGACGAACCACGAGCAGTACTTC. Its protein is CSAGAAGTNHEQYF.